One sample yielded the 19 T cell receptor beta chains listed below, sequenced in a study of identical twins. TCRdb analysed the 5' RACE reads with MiXCR anew, one entry per CDR3 protein. This sample has about 700,000 distinct CDR3 sequences; roughly 6% occur once, and the top ten carry about 2%. Specimen: naive T cells sorted from blood. The origin of the receptors is a man aged 18 to 30 in good health.

The chain couples TRBV12-3 or TRBV12-4 to TRBJ2-7; D possibly corresponds to TRBD1 (6 bases). The CDR3 covers 13 residues. Trimming took off 4 bases at V and 4 bases at J, with 11 bases between the two ends. The chain's CDR3 is CASSSDRFYEQYF. The CDR3 nucleotides read TGTGCCAGCAGTTCAGACAGGTTTTACGAGCAGTACTTC.

This clonotype was seen ten or more times. The chain joins TRBV5-1 to TRBJ2-1, with D possibly TRBD2 on 5 matching bases. The CDR3 contains 12 residues. The germline V gene encodes CDR1 SGHRS and CDR2 YFSETQ. Trimming removed 6 bases at V and 7 bases at J, with 11 bases between. The CDR3 is CASTLTGNEQFF. The CDR3 DNA follows: TGCGCCAGCACTCTTACGGGGAATGAGCAGTTCTTC.

This clonotype was seen ten or more times. At one end the junction does not follow the germline gene, possibly because of a read error. The rearrangement links TRBV19 to TRBJ2-2; D is possibly TRBD1 (6 bases). Germline V gene data show CDR1 as LNHDA and CDR2 as SQIVND (reference sequence). The CDR3 sequence is 14 residues long. CDR3 DNA sequence: TGCGCCAGCAGCATACAGGGGAACACCGGGGAGCTGTTTTTT. Translating it yields CASSIQGNTGELFF.

The chain is built from TRBV28 and TRBJ2-3; perhaps D is TRBD1 or TRBD2 (5 bases each). Per germline, CDR1 MDHEN and CDR2 SYDVKM. The length of the CDR3 is 14 residues. V gave up 1 base and J gave up 7 bases, with 12 bases separating them. The CDR3 protein is CASSLLRGRYTQYF. In DNA, the CDR3 is TGTGCCAGCAGTTTATTAAGGGGACGGTATACGCAGTATTTT.

The sample holds many counts of this clonotype. The V and J genes are TRBV7-9 and TRBJ2-2; D gene unclear. Germline CDR1 reads SEHNR; CDR2 reads FQNEAQ (reference sequence). The CDR3 consists of 14 residues. Trimming took off 7 bases at V and 1 base at J, with 10 bases between the two ends. The CDR3 coding sequence is TGTGCCAGCACCCAATTGGGGAACACCGGGGAGCTGTTTTTT. Protein: CASTQLGNTGELFF.

This clonotype appeared many times. Written as DNA, the CDR3 is TGTGCCAGCAGCCCAGGGACGAACCGGGCCCTCTCGGGTGAGCAGTTCTTC. Its translation: CASSPGTNRALSGEQFF. This chain joins TRBV3-1 and TRBJ2-1; D assignment may be TRBD1 or TRBD2 (5 bases each). Trimming removed 4 bases from V and 9 bases from J, with 25 bases in between. The V gene's germline CDR1 is LGHDT and CDR2 YNNKEL (reference sequence). This CDR3 has 17 residues.

This clonotype was detected ten times or more. V is TRBV12-3 or TRBV12-4 and J is TRBJ2-2; 8 nucleotides align to TRBD1. Germline trimming cut 5 bases from V and 0 bases from J; bases unmatched to any gene: 2. There are 15 residues in the CDR3. The CDR3 DNA follows: TGTGCCAGCAGTAACAGGGGGGCGAACACCGGGGAGCTGTTTTTT. The encoded protein is CASSNRGANTGELFF.

In this sample, this clonotype turned up many times. The rearrangement links TRBV20-1 to TRBJ1-4, with TRBD1 matching 7 bases. The CDR3 has 16 residues. V shed 3 bases, J shed 11 bases, and the junction held 18 bases outside the gene matches. Germline lookup yields CDR1 DFQATT and CDR2 SNEGSKA (reference sequence). The CDR3 DNA follows: TGCAGTGCTAGGCCGCCAACAGGGGCCGTCGGATGGAAACTGTTTTTT. It is translated as CSARPPTGAVGWKLFF.

In regard to this clonotype: A much more abundant neighbour one base away suggests this may be a read error. V usage is TRBV29-1 and J usage is TRBJ2-4; a possible D gene is TRBD1 (6 bases). The ends were cut back, 2 bases at V and 0 bases at J, with 17 bases in the middle. Germline V CDR1 and CDR2: SQVTM, ANQGSEA. The CDR3 runs to 17 residues. The CDR3 loop is CSVEWATGSLAKNIQYF. The CDR3 bases are TGCAGCGTTGAATGGGCGACAGGATCCTTAGCCAAAAACATTCAGTACTTC. Supplemented by reference TRBV29-1 and TRBJ2-4, the full variable domain reads SAVISQKPSRDICQRGTSLTIQCQVDSQVTMMFWYRQQPGQSLTLIATANQGSEATYESGFVIDKFPISRPNLTFSTLTVSNMSPEDSSIYLCSVEWATGSLAKNIQYFGAGTRLSVL.

This clonotype occurred many times. The chain uses TRBV28 and TRBJ1-4; D perhaps matches TRBD1 (6 bases). CDR1 and CDR2 from the germline V gene are MDHEN and SYDVKM. Trimming stripped 6 bases from V and 7 bases from J, with 18 bases between. The CDR3 totals 15 residues. The CDR3 loop is CASSSPGTRAEKLFF. The CDR3 nucleotides read TGTGCCAGCAGCTCCCCCGGGACAAGAGCTGAAAAACTGTTTTTT. The variable domain in full, completed from reference TRBV28 and TRBJ1-4, reads DVKVTQSSRYLVKRTGEKVFLECVQDMDHENMFWYRQDPGLGLRLIYFSYDVKMKEKGDIPEGYSVSREKKERFSLILESASTNQTSMYLCASSSPGTRAEKLFFGSGTQLSVL.

This clonotype showed up many times. V is TRBV5-1 and J is TRBJ2-5; D not resolved. CDR1 and CDR2 (germline): SGHRS, YFSETQ. The CDR3 consists of 14 residues. V was pared by 2 bases and J by 5 bases, with 13 bases between. CDR3 region: CASSFPGQVETQYF. CDR3 bases: TGCGCCAGCAGCTTTCCAGGTCAGGTGGAGACCCAGTACTTC.

The V call is TRBV3-1, the J call TRBJ2-5; a weak D match, TRBD2 (6 bases). The CDR3 covers 17 residues. Germline V CDR1 and CDR2: LGHDT, YNNKEL (reference sequence). The V end was cut by 0 bases, the J end by 4 bases, with 18 bases between. The CDR3 nucleotides are TGTGCCAGCAGCCAAGATGTGGCGGGATGGGCCCTAGAGACCCAGTACTTC. Protein product: CASSQDVAGWALETQYF.

This clonotype came up many times. This sequence joins TRBV20-1 and TRBJ1-5, with D perhaps matching TRBD1 (5 bases). The germline V gene has CDR1 DFQATT and CDR2 SNEGSKA (reference sequence). Trimming pared 3 bases from V and 7 bases from J, leaving 28 bases between. CDR3 size: 18 residues. CDR3 residues: CSASGGRSSLRDVQPQHF. The CDR3 nucleotides are TGCAGTGCTAGTGGAGGAAGGTCGTCGTTGAGGGACGTCCAGCCCCAGCATTTT.

The table lists this clonotype with many counts. This sequence joins TRBV5-1 and TRBJ2-1; 8 bases map to TRBD2. V dropped 4 bases and J dropped 9; count of bases not matched to a gene: 12. Germline CDR1 is SGHRS and CDR2 is YFSETQ. The CDR3 loop spans 15 amino acids. The CDR3 loop reads CASSPLERERTEQFF. CDR3 DNA: TGCGCCAGCAGCCCCCTAGAGCGGGAGAGGACTGAGCAGTTCTTC.

There are many counts of this clonotype. The V call is TRBV12-3 or TRBV12-4, the J call TRBJ2-2; 13 bases agree with TRBD2. The CDR3 is 17 amino acids. The V and J ends lost 5 bases and 6 bases, in that order; junction bases with no gene match: 9. CDR3 in amino acids: CASSPPGLAGVAGELFF. DNA of the CDR3: TGTGCCAGCAGTCCGCCTGGACTAGCGGGAGTAGCCGGGGAGCTGTTTTTT.

This clonotype was recorded many times. The chain carries TRBV29-1 and TRBJ1-2; D not resolved. Per the germline V gene, CDR1 is SQVTM and CDR2 is ANQGSEA. Between the trimmed V and J ends, which lost 7 bases and 1 base, there was a span of 10 bases. CDR3 length: 12 residues. CDR3 coding DNA: TGCAGCGACGCTAGCAGTAACTATGGCTACACCTTC. This gives the protein CSDASSNYGYTF.

This clonotype was counted at least ten times. This sequence joins TRBV12-3 or TRBV12-4 and TRBJ1-3; maybe TRBD1 (5 bases). CDR3 length equals 14 residues. V lost 6 bases, J lost 3 bases, and 12 bases lay in between. The CDR3 loop is CASSGPGLGNTIYF. CDR3 coding DNA: TGTGCCAGCAGCGGCCCGGGGCTTGGAAACACCATATATTTT.

The table lists this clonotype with many counts. V gene TRBV6-1 combines with J gene TRBJ1-5, with D possibly TRBD1 on 5 matching bases. In germline, CDR1 is MNHNS, CDR2 SASEGT. CDR3 size: 15 residues. The ends were cut back, 4 bases at V and 1 base at J, with 11 bases in the middle. The CDR3 nucleotides are TGTGCCAGCAGTGCAATAAGGGACAGCAATCAGCCCCAGCATTTT. This gives the protein CASSAIRDSNQPQHF.

V usage is TRBV7-2 and J usage is TRBJ1-5; D ambiguous. CDR1 and CDR2 from the germline V gene are SGHTA and FQGNSA. The CDR3 has 15 residues. V was pared by 2 bases and J by 3 bases, with 11 bases between. In nucleotides, the CDR3 is TGTGCCAGCAGCTTACAAACAGACCCCAATCAGCCCCAGCATTTT. Translated, it gives CASSLQTDPNQPQHF.